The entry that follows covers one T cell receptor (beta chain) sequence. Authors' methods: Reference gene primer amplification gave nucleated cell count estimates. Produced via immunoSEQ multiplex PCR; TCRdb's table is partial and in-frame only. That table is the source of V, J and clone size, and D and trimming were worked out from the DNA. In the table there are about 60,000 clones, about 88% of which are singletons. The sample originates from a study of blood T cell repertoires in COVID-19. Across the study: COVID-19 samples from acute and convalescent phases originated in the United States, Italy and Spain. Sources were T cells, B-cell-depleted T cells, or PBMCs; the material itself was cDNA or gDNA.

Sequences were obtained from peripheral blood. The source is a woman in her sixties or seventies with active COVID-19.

CDR3 DNA sequence: TGTGCCAGCAAGGGGGACAATGAGCAGTTCTTC. Its translation is CASKGDNEQFF. The chain is built from TRBV2 and TRBJ2-1; tentative D call: TRBD1 (6 bases). The germline V gene encodes CDR1 SNHLY and CDR2 FYNNEI. V lost 7 bases and J 5 bases, leaving 6 bases between the germline ends. The CDR3 runs 11 residues.